The text below deals with one TCR beta chain. Distinct nucleotide sequences in the sample also encode this CDR3. This sample is drawn from a study of blood T cell repertoires in COVID-19. At the level of the study: Samples representing acute and convalescent COVID-19 were sourced from the United States, Italy and Spain. PBMCs, B-cell-depleted T cells, or T cells provided the cDNA or gDNA that made up the material.

Looked up from germline, CDR1 is SGHRS and CDR2 is YFSETQ. This CDR3 contains 15 residues. J was trimmed by 4 bases and V by 4 bases; bases with no gene match: 4. The repertoire was sequenced with immunoSEQ multiplex PCR; TCRdb's copy has only in-frame clones and lacks some. This table holds 400,000 or so clones, about 88% found once. The sample consisted of peripheral blood. The clonotype comes from a woman in her 40s with COVID-19, enrolled during active disease. The chain combines TRBV5-1 with TRBJ2-1, with 11 bases aligning to TRBD2. Here the CDR3 reads CASSALAGDYNEQFF. CDR3 bases: TGCGCCAGCAGCGCACTAGCGGGGGATTACAATGAGCAGTTCTTC.